This TCR beta chain originates from a study of control samples from healthy donors and cancer patients. Clones were read by immunoSEQ multiplex PCR, and TCRdb kept only the in-frame ones, dropping some. The table includes around 110,000 clones, over 85% detected once. Looked up from germline, CDR1 is MNHEY and CDR2 is SVGAGI. The CDR3 runs 15 residues. V was pared by 0 bases and J by 1 base, with 9 bases between. This chain connects TRBV6-5 to TRBJ1-1; D call uncertain. The sequence came from a man aged 25-45 years in good health. The material sequenced was blood. The CDR3 loop is CASSYSPGTNTEAFF. The DNA of the CDR3 is TGTGCCAGCAGTTACTCGCCAGGTACGAACACTGAAGCTTTCTTT.